This note documents a single TCR beta chain sequence. The sample belongs to a study of T cells in Graves' hyperthyroidism and ophthalmopathy. The CDR3 runs 13 residues. Trimming took 4 bases from V and 4 from J, leaving 11 bases between them. Germline V CDR1 and CDR2: MGHRA, YSYEKL. Amplification yielded TCR beta CDR3 regions, with RNA transcripts as the source. The HTBI primer set drove a first-round RT-PCR of the TCR CDR3. TCRdb ran MiXCR on the multiplex PCR reads and lists one entry per CDR3 protein. The data contain roughly 640,000 distinct CDR3 sequences, roughly 16% of them singletons. Sequenced material: blood. The chain links TRBV4-1 to TRBJ2-7, with D unresolved. This clonotype was sampled from a woman aged 40 to 49 with Graves' ophthalmopathy. The CDR3 DNA reads TGCGCCAGCAGCCCGAAGGAAGGATACGAGCAGTACTTC. Encoded protein: CASSPKEGYEQYF.